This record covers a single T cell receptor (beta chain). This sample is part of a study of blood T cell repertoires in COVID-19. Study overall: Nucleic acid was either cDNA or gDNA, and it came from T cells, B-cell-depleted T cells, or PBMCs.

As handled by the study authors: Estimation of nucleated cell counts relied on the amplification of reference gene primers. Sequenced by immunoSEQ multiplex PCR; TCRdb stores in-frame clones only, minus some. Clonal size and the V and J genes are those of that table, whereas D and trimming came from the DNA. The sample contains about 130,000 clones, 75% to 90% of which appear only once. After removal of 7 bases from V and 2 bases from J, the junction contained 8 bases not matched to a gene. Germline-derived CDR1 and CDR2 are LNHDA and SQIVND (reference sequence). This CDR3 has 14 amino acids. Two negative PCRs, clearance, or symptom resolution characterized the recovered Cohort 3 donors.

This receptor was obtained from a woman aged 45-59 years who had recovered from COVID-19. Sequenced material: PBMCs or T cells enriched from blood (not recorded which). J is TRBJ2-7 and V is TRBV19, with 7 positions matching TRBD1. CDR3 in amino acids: CASTTTGAPYEQYF. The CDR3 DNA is TGTGCCAGTACAACCACAGGGGCGCCCTACGAGCAGTACTTC. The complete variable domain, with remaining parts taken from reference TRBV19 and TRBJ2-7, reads DGGITQSPKYLFRKEGQNVTLSCEQNLNHDAMYWYRQDPGQGLRLIYYSQIVNDFQKGDIAEGYSVSREKKESFPLTVTSAQKNPTAFYLCASTTTGAPYEQYFGPGTRLTVT.